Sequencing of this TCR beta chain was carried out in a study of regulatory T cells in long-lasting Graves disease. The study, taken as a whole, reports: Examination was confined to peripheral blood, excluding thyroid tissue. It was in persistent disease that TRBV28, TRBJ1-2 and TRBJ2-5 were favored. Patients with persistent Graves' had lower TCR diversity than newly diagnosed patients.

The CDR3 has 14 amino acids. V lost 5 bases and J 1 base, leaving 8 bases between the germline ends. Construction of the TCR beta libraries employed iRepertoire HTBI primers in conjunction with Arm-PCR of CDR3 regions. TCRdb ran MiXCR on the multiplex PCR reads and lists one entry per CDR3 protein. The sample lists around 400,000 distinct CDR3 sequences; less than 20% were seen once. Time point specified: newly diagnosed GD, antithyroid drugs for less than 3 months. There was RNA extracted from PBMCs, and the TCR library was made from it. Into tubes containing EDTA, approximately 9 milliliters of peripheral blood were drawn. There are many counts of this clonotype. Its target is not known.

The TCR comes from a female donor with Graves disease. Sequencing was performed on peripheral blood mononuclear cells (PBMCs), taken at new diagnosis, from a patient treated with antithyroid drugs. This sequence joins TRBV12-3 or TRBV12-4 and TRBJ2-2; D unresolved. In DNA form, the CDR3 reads TGTGCCAGCAGTAATCACGGGAACACCGGGGAGCTGTTTTTT. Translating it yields CASSNHGNTGELFF.